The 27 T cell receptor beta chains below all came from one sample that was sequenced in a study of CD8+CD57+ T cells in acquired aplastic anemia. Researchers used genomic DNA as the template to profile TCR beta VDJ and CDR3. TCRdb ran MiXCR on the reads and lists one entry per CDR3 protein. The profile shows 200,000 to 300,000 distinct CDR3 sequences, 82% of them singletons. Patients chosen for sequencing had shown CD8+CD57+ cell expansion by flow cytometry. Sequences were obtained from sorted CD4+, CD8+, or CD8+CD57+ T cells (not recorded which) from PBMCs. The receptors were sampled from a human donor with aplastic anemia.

The CDR3 protein is CASSPQRRDHTDTQYF. The CDR3 region has the DNA TGTGCCAGCAGCCCTCAAAGAAGGGATCACACAGATACGCAGTATTTT. The chain links TRBV7-9 to TRBJ2-3; D is ambiguous. CDR1 is SEHNR and CDR2 is FQNEAQ in the germline V gene (reference sequence). With 5 bases removed from V and 2 bases from J, the gap between germline ends came to 17 bases. This CDR3 is 16 amino acids long.

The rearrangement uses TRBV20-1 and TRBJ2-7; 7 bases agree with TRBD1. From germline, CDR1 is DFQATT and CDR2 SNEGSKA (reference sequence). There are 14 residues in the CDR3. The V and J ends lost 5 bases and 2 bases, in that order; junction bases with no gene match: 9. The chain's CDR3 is CSASNRGQAYEQYF. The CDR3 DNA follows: TGCAGTGCTTCAAATCGAGGACAGGCCTACGAGCAGTACTTC.

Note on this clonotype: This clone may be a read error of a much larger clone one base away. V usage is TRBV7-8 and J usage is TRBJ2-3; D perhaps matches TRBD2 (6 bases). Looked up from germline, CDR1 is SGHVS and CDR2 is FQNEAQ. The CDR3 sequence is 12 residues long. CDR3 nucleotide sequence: TGTGCCAGCAGCTTAGGGGGAGGTCCCGATACGTTT. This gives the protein CASSLGGGPDTF. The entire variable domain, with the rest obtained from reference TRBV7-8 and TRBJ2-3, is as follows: GAGVSQSPRYKVAKRGQDVALRCDPISGHVSLFWYQQALGQGPEFLTYFQNEAQLDKSGLPSDRFFAERPEGSVSTLKIQRTQQEDSAVYLCASSLGGGPDTFGPGTRLTVL.

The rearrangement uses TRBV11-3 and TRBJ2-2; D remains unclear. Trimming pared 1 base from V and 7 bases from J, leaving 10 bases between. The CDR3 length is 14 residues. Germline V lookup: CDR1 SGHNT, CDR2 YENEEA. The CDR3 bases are TGTGCCAGCAGCTTAGGAGAAACAGACGGGGAGCTGTTTTTT. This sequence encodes CASSLGETDGELFF.

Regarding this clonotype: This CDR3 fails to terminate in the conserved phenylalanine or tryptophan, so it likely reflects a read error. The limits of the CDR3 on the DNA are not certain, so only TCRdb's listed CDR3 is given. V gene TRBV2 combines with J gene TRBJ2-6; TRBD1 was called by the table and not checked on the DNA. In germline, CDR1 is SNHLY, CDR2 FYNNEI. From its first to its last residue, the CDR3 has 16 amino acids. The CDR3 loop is CASGDGGRYTPNFRTG.

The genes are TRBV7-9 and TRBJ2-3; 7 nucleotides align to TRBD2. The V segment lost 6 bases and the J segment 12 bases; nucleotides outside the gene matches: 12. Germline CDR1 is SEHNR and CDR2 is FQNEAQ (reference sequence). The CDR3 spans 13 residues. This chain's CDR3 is CASSSSGTCGQYF. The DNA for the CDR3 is TGTGCCAGCAGTTCTAGCGGCACTTGTGGACAGTATTTT. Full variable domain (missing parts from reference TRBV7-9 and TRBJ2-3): DTGVSQNPRHKITKRGQNVTFRCDPISEHNRLYWYRQTLGQGPEFLTYFQNEAQLEKSRLLSDRFSAERPKGSFSTLEIQRTEQGDSAMYLCASSSSGTCGQYFGPGTRLTVL.

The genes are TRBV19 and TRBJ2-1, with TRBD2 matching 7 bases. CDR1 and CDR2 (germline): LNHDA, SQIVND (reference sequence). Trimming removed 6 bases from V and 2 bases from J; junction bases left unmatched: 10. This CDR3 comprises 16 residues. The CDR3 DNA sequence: TGTGCCAGTAGCATCAAGGCGGGAGCCACCTACAATGAGCAGTTCTTC. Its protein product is CASSIKAGATYNEQFF.

In nucleotides, the CDR3 is TGTGCCAGCAGCTTATTGGGGACAACTAATGAAAAACTGTTTTTT. This codes for CASSLLGTTNEKLFF. V is TRBV7-8 and J is TRBJ1-4; D not resolved. V was shortened by 2 bases and J by 0 bases, with 7 bases between the two germline ends. This CDR3 has 15 amino acids. Germline V gene sequence: CDR1 SGHVS, CDR2 FQNEAQ. Together with reference TRBV7-8 and TRBJ1-4, the CDR3 gives the full variable domain: GAGVSQSPRYKVAKRGQDVALRCDPISGHVSLFWYQQALGQGPEFLTYFQNEAQLDKSGLPSDRFFAERPEGSVSTLKIQRTQQEDSAVYLCASSLLGTTNEKLFFGSGTQLSVL.

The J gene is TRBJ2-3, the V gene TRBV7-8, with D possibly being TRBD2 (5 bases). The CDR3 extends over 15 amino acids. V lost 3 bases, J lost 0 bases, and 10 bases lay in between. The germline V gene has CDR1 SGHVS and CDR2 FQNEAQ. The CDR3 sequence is CASSFLTGSTDTQYF. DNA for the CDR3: TGTGCCAGCAGCTTCCTAACGGGGAGCACAGATACGCAGTATTTT.

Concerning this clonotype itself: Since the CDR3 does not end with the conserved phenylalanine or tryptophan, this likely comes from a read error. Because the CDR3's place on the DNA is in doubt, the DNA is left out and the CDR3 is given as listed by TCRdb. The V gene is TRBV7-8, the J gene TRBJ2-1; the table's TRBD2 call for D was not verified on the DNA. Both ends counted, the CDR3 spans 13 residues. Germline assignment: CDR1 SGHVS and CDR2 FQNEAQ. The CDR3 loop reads CASSLSPRDTALS.

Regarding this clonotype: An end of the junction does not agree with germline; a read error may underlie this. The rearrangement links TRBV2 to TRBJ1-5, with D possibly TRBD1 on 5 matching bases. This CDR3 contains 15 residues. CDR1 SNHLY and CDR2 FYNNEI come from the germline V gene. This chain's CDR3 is CASGDGSTDTQHFGF. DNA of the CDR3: TGTGCCAGCGGGGACGGGAGCACAGATACGCAGCACTTTGGCTTT.

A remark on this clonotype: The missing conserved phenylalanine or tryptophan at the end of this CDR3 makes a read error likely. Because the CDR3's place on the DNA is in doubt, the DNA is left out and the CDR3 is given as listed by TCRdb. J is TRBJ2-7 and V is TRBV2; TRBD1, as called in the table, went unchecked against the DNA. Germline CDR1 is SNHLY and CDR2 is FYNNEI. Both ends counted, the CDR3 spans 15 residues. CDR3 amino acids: CASSDGGIHEQVYWP.

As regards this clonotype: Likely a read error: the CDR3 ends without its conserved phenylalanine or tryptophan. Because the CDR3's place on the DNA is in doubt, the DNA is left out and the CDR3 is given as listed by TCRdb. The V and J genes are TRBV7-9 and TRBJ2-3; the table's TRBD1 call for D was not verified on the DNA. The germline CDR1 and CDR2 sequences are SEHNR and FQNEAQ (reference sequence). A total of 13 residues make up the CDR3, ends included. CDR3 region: CASGFGGTGGHDD.

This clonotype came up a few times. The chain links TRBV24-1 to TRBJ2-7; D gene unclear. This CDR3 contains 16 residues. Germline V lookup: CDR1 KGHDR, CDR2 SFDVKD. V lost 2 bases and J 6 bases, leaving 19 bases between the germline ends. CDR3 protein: CATSDSLLGPNAEQYF. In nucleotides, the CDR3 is TGTGCCACCAGTGATTCCCTCCTGGGCCCAAACGCCGAGCAGTACTTC.

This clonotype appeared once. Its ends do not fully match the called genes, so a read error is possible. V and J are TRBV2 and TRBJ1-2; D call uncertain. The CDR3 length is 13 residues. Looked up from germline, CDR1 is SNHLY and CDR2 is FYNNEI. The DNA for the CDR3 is TGTGCCAGCAGGAATAAGGCTATCTATGGCTACTTCTTC. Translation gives CASRNKAIYGYFF.

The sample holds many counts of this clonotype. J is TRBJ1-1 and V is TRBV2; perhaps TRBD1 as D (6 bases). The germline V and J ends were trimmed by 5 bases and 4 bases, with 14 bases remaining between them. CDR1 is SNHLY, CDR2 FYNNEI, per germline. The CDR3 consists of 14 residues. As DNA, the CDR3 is TGTGCCAGCAGTAAGACCGGACAGACCACTGAAGCTTTCTTT. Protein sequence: CASSKTGQTTEAFF.

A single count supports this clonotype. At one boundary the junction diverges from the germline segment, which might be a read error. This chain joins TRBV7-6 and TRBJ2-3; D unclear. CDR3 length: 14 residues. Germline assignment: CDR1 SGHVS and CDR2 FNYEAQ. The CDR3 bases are TGTGCCAGCAGCTTAGCCGGTTCCTACATCAATGAGCAGTTT. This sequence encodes CASSLAGSYINEQF.

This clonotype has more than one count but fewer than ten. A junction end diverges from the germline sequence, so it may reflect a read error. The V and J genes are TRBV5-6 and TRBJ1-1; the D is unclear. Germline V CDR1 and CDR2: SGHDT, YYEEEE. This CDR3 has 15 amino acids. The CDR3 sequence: CASSQGLAGNTEAFF. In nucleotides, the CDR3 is TGCGCCAGCAGCCAAGGCCTTGCAGGGAACACTGAAGCTTTCTTT.

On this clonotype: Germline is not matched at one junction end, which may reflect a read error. CDR3 in amino acids: CASSLERDGDVYDYTF. As DNA, the CDR3 is TGTGCCAGCAGCTTGGAGAGGGACGGGGATGTATATGACTACACCTTC. The rearrangement links TRBV7-2 to TRBJ1-2, with D perhaps matching TRBD1 (5 bases). This CDR3 has 16 residues. Germline V gives CDR1 SGHTA, CDR2 FQGNSA.

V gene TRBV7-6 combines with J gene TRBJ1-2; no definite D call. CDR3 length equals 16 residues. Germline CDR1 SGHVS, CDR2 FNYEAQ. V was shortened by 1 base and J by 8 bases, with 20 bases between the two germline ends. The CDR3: CASSLDHGAIETGYTF. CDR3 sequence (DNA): TGTGCCAGCAGCTTAGACCACGGCGCAATAGAGACCGGCTACACCTTC.

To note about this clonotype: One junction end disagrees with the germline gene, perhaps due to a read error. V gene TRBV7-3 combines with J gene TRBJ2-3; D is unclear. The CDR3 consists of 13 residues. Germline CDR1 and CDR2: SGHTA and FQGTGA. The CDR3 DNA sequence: TGTGCCAGCAGGGTCGCAGGCGCGGATACAGAGGATTTT. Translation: CASRVAGADTEDF. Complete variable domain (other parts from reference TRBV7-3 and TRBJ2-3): GAGVSQTPSNKVTEKGKYVELRCDPISGHTALYWYRQSLGQGPEFLIYFQGTGAADDSGLPNDRFFAVRPEGSVSTLKIQRTERGDSAVYLCASRVAGADTEDFGPGTRLTVL.

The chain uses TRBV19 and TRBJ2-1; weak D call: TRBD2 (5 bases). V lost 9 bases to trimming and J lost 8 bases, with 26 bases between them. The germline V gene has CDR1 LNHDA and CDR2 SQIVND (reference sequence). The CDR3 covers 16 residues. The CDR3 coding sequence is TGTGCCAGCAGTGAGTCGAGAGGGCAGAGATGGGATGAGCAGTTCTTC. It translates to CASSESRGQRWDEQFF. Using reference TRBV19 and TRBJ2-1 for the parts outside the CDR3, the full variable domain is DGGITQSPKYLFRKEGQNVTLSCEQNLNHDAMYWYRQDPGQGLRLIYYSQIVNDFQKGDIAEGYSVSREKKESFPLTVTSAQKNPTAFYLCASSESRGQRWDEQFFGPGTRLTVL.

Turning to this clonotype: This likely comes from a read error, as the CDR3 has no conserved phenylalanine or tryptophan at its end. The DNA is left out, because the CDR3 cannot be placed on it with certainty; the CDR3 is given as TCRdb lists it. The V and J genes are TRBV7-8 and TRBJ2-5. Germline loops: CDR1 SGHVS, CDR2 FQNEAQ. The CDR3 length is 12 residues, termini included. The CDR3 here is CASNGGTETHTY.

In DNA form, the CDR3 reads TGTGCCAGCAGCTTTAGCGGCAATGAGCAGTTCTTC. It is translated as CASSFSGNEQFF. The chain combines TRBV7-2 with TRBJ2-1, with D maybe TRBD2 (6 bases). V was trimmed by 3 bases and J by 6 bases, leaving 6 bases between them. The CDR3 runs to 12 residues. From germline, CDR1 is SGHTA and CDR2 FQGNSA.

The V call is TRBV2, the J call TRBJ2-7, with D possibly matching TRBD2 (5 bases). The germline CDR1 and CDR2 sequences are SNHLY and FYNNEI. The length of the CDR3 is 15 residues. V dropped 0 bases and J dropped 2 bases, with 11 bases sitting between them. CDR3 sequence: CASSEASGLPYEQYF. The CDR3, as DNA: TGTGCCAGCAGTGAAGCATCGGGGTTGCCCTACGAGCAGTACTTC. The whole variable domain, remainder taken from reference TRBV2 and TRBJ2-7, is EPEVTQTPSHQVTQMGQEVILRCVPISNHLYFYWYRQILGQKVEFLVSFYNNEISEKSEIFDDQFSVERPDGSNFTLKIRSTKLEDSAMYFCASSEASGLPYEQYFGPGTRLTVT.

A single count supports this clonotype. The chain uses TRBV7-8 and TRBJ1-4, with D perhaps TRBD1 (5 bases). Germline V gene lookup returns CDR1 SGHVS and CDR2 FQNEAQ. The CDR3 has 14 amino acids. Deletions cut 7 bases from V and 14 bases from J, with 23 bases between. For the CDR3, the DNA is TGTGCCAGCACCCTACTTGGGGGAGCCGATACGCTGTTTTTT. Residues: CASTLLGGADTLFF.

Written as DNA, the CDR3 is TGTGCCAGCAGCGGGGGGGACCGACAGGGAGGACAGTCTGAAGCTTTCTTT. It encodes CASSGGDRQGGQSEAFF. The chain links TRBV7-8 to TRBJ1-1, with 7 bases fitting TRBD1. The CDR3 contains 17 residues. Trimming took 5 bases from V and 6 from J; bases not matched to a gene: 18. The germline gives CDR1 SGHVS, CDR2 FQNEAQ.